The following is a T cell receptor (beta chain) sequence with its context. Its antigen is not identified. Investigators reverse transcribed all isolated RNA, so they sequenced expressed TCRB transcripts. Some clones are missing from TCRdb's copy, which holds only in-frame ones; the method was immunoSEQ multiplex PCR. The sample records about 450,000 clones, about an eighth being singletons. This record comes from a study of beta chain features in type 1 diabetes. Study-wide findings and caveats: Naive, central memory and regulatory TCRB repertoires appeared more similar among patients than healthy donors. Any HLA type influence on TCRB rearrangement was left unresolved here. When Type 1 diabetes patients were examined, their TCRB CDR3s proved moderately but significantly shorter in all four CD4+ subsets.

The sequenced sample consisted of naive CD4+ T cells from blood. The TCR was taken from a woman younger than 35 in good health.

CDR3 loop: CASSLALSGNTIYF. CDR3 in DNA: TGTGCCAGCAGCTTAGCTCTCTCTGGAAACACCATATATTTT. V and J are TRBV7-2 and TRBJ1-3; unclear D gene. The CDR3 totals 14 residues. The V end was cut by 0 bases, the J end by 0 bases, with 3 bases between. Germline CDR1 SGHTA, CDR2 FQGNSA.